Listed here are 6 T cell receptor beta chains from one sample, sequenced in a study of control samples from healthy donors and cancer patients (TCRdb year 2020). Library creation used the immunoSEQ multiplex PCR assay. Sourced from immuneACCESS, this table was stored by TCRdb with only in-frame sequences that have V and J called. A share of the clones is absent; for the studies checked, an unresolved V gene accounts for under half, and the remainder has no known explanation. In this sample the table shows about 80,000 clones, roughly 86% of which occur a single time. Of the sample, 4.5% to 7% is held by the ten largest clones. Material: blood. The receptors here all came from a man aged 45-65 years in good health.

CDR3 nucleotide sequence: TGTGCCAGCAGCCAAGATTGGCAGCAACATAATTCACCCCTCCACTTT. Translated, it gives CASSQDWQQHNSPLHF. This rearrangement joins TRBV4-2 to TRBJ1-6, with D uncertain. There are 16 residues in the CDR3. With 0 bases removed from V and 5 bases from J, the gap between germline ends came to 11 bases. Germline V gene sequence: CDR1 LGHNA, CDR2 YNFKEQ.

The V and J genes are TRBV9 and TRBJ1-2; D remains ambiguous. There are 13 residues in the CDR3. Trimming stripped 5 bases from V and 0 bases from J, with 8 bases between. CDR1 is SGDLS and CDR2 is YYNGEE in the germline V gene. The CDR3 loop reads CASSVGANYGYTF. The CDR3 region has the DNA TGTGCCAGCAGTGTCGGCGCTAACTATGGCTACACCTTC.

The chain carries TRBV25-1 and TRBJ1-1; no reliable D call. V was clipped by 1 base and J by 11 bases, with 8 bases between them. This CDR3 has 11 residues. CDR1 and CDR2 from the germline V gene are MGHDK and SYGVNS. CDR3 coding DNA: TGTGCCAGCAGTGAATTTGGTAAGGCTTTCTTT. Translated: CASSEFGKAFF.

The chain carries TRBV9 and TRBJ1-2; tentatively, D is TRBD1 (5 bases). V shed 5 bases and J shed 4 bases, with 15 bases lying between them. The CDR3 runs to 14 residues. Germline CDR1 SGDLS, CDR2 YYNGEE. CDR3 nucleotides: TGTGCCAGCAGTTCGGGACCTTTGGGCTATGGCTACACCTTC. This gives the protein CASSSGPLGYGYTF.

The CDR3 region is CASSPDRAHEKLFF. CDR3 in DNA: TGTGCCAGCTCACCTGACAGGGCGCATGAAAAACTGTTTTTT. The V gene is TRBV18, the J gene TRBJ1-4, with 7 bases aligning to TRBD1. V shed 3 bases and J 6 bases; nucleotides not matched to a gene: 4. There are 14 residues in the CDR3. Looked up from germline, CDR1 is KGHSH and CDR2 is LQKENI.

The chain carries TRBV7-8 and TRBJ2-7; D call uncertain. The CDR3 runs 13 residues. Germline V gene lookup returns CDR1 SGHVS and CDR2 FQNEAQ. Trimming took off 1 base at V and 3 bases at J, with 7 bases between the two ends. As DNA, the CDR3 is TGTGCCAGCAGCTTAGGGCACAGCTACGAGCAGTACTTC. This encodes CASSLGHSYEQYF.